This passage covers 31 T cell receptor beta chains from one sample sequenced in a study of CD8+CD57+ T cells in acquired aplastic anemia. The patients chosen for sequencing had shown expansion of CD8+CD57+ cells (detected by flow cytometry). TCR beta VDJ and CDR3 profiling used genomic DNA as template. TCRdb itself ran the reads through MiXCR, one entry per CDR3 protein. The sample contains some 170,000 distinct CDR3 sequences, roughly 63% of which appear only once. The sequencing sample was made of sorted CD4+, CD8+, or CD8+CD57+ T cells (not recorded which) from PBMCs. The receptors shown here come from a human donor with aplastic anemia.

The chain has TRBV24-1 and TRBJ1-5, with TRBD1 matching over 9 bases. CDR3 length: 14 residues. V shed 6 bases, J shed 8 bases, and the junction held 7 bases outside the gene matches. Germline V gene data show CDR1 as KGHDR and CDR2 as SFDVKD. CDR3 protein: CATSRQGVMEPQHF. CDR3 bases: TGTGCCACCAGTCGACAGGGGGTCATGGAGCCCCAGCATTTT.

In its sample, this clonotype was seen once. V gene TRBV12-3 or TRBV12-4 combines with J gene TRBJ2-7; TRBD1 might be the D (6 bases). The V gene lost 7 bases and the J gene lost 6 bases, with 22 bases spanning the gap. The CDR3 runs 15 residues. CDR3 DNA: TGTGCCAGCACCTTGGGGGCCCCCGAACGGTCCGAGCAGTACTTC. This gives the protein CASTLGAPERSEQYF.

J is TRBJ2-1 and V is TRBV20-1, with no clear D. V lost 0 bases to trimming and J lost 8 bases, with 20 bases between them. Germline V gives CDR1 DFQATT, CDR2 SNEGSKA (reference sequence). The CDR3 runs to 16 residues. The CDR3 DNA reads TGCAGTGCTAGAGACCCAACTGGGCCAAGGTTGGATGAGCAGTTCTTC. This translates into CSARDPTGPRLDEQFF.

The gene calls are TRBV20-1 and TRBJ2-1; perhaps TRBD2 as D (6 bases). Trimming took off 8 bases at V and 6 bases at J, with 11 bases between the two ends. This CDR3 comprises 11 residues. Looked up from germline, CDR1 is DFQATT and CDR2 is SNEGSKA (reference sequence). CDR3 sequence (DNA): TGCAGTACCGGGACTGGCAATGAGCAGTTCTTC. This sequence encodes CSTGTGNEQFF.

This clonotype was found many times. This chain connects TRBV5-1 to TRBJ2-3; perhaps TRBD2 as D (5 bases). Germline CDR1 and CDR2: SGHRS and YFSETQ. The CDR3 extends over 11 amino acids. The CDR3, as DNA: TGCACTAGACAAATAGCAGATACGCAGTATTTT. Translating it yields CTRQIADTQYF.

The chain links TRBV10-2 to TRBJ2-3; maybe TRBD2 (6 bases). The CDR3 consists of 14 residues. Trimming removed 5 bases from V and 1 base from J, with 10 bases in between. Germline CDR1 reads WSHSY; CDR2 reads SAAADI. Written as DNA, the CDR3 is TGCGCCAGCAGTCTTAGCGGACGCACAGATACGCAGTATTTT. It yields the protein CASSLSGRTDTQYF.

The J gene is TRBJ2-5, the V gene TRBV5-6; a possible D gene is TRBD2 (5 bases). The CDR3 is made up of 14 amino acids. Per germline, CDR1 SGHDT and CDR2 YYEEEE. V dropped 4 bases and J dropped 7 bases, with 17 bases sitting between them. The chain's CDR3 is CASSPDLWTGTQYF. CDR3 DNA: TGTGCCAGCAGCCCTGACCTCTGGACTGGGACCCAGTACTTC. Supplemented by reference TRBV5-6 and TRBJ2-5, the full variable domain reads DAGVTQSPTHLIKTRGQQVTLRCSPKSGHDTVSWYQQALGQGPQFIFQYYEEEERQRGNFPDRFSGHQFPNYSSELNVNALLLGDSALYLCASSPDLWTGTQYFGPGTRLLVL.

This sequence joins TRBV4-1 and TRBJ1-4; 8 bases are shared with TRBD1. V trimming: 3 bases; J trimming: 8 bases; junction bases outside the gene matches: 11. CDR1 is MGHRA, CDR2 YSYEKL, per germline. The CDR3 extends over 16 amino acids. CDR3 residues: CASSQTLTGGGEKLFF. CDR3 in DNA: TGCGCCAGCAGCCAGACGTTAACAGGGGGAGGCGAAAAACTGTTTTTT.

The chain carries TRBV27 and TRBJ1-2; D ambiguous. V lost 4 bases and J lost 0, with 9 bases in between. The CDR3 contains 14 residues. Per the germline V gene, CDR1 is MNHEY and CDR2 is SMNVEV (reference sequence). The CDR3 region has the DNA TGTGCCAGCAGTTACCAAGGAGCTAACTATGGCTACACCTTC. It specifies CASSYQGANYGYTF.

This chain uses TRBV7-6 with TRBJ1-2, with D tentatively TRBD1 (5 bases). Germline CDR1 and CDR2: SGHVS and FNYEAQ. Trimming took off 7 bases at V and 2 bases at J, with 14 bases between the two ends. The CDR3 loop spans 14 amino acids. The CDR3 protein is CASTSRDGNYGYTF. DNA of the CDR3: TGTGCCAGCACCTCGAGGGACGGCAACTATGGCTACACCTTC.

This clonotype has at least ten counts. The chain uses TRBV4-1 and TRBJ1-5; no reliable D call. The CDR3 sequence is 13 residues long. CDR1 and CDR2 from the germline V gene are MGHRA and YSYEKL. V lost 0 bases and J 4 bases, leaving 4 bases between the germline ends. The CDR3 protein is CASSQDGNQPQHF. CDR3 bases: TGCGCCAGCAGCCAAGATGGGAATCAGCCCCAGCATTTT.

The V gene is TRBV4-1, the J gene TRBJ2-5, with D perhaps matching TRBD1 (5 bases). Germline CDR1 is MGHRA and CDR2 is YSYEKL. This CDR3 spans 12 amino acids. V was trimmed by 4 bases and J by 5 bases, leaving 8 bases between them. The CDR3 is CASSRGLETQYF. The CDR3 DNA reads TGCGCCAGCAGCCGGGGCTTGGAGACCCAGTACTTC.

The chain links TRBV7-8 to TRBJ1-2; TRBD1 matches 10 bases. Germline assignment: CDR1 SGHVS and CDR2 FQNEAQ. This CDR3 has 13 amino acids. V trimming: 8 bases; J trimming: 7 bases; junction bases outside the gene matches: 7. The CDR3 DNA follows: TGTGCCAGCTCAGTGGGGACAGGGGTTGGCTACACCTTC. As protein: CASSVGTGVGYTF.

This clonotype came up many times. The V call is TRBV29-1, the J call TRBJ2-7; 9 nucleotides match TRBD1. Germline V gives CDR1 SQVTM, CDR2 ANQGSEA. The CDR3 totals 15 residues. Trimming removed 0 bases from V and 7 bases from J; junction bases left unmatched: 10. The CDR3 nucleotides are TGCAGCGTTGAAGATCCGGGACAGGGATTGGGGGAGCAGTACTTC. The encoded protein is CSVEDPGQGLGEQYF.

The chain combines TRBV7-9 with TRBJ2-2, with D hard to call. Per the germline V gene, CDR1 is SEHNR and CDR2 is FQNEAQ (reference sequence). V was cut by 4 bases and J by 6 bases, with 21 bases left in between. The CDR3 contains 17 residues. The CDR3 loop reads CASSYAMAVLNSGELFF. DNA for the CDR3: TGTGCCAGCAGCTACGCGATGGCAGTCCTTAATTCCGGGGAGCTGTTTTTT.

This clonotype has a handful of counts. The CDR3 loop reads CATSRDIMNTEAFF. The CDR3 bases are TGTGCCACCAGCAGAGATATTATGAACACTGAAGCTTTCTTT. The V and J genes are TRBV15 and TRBJ1-1, with D unresolved. V was shortened by 0 bases and J by 0 bases, with 5 bases between the two germline ends. Germline V lookup: CDR1 LNHNV, CDR2 YYDKDF (reference sequence). This CDR3 contains 14 residues.

The rearrangement uses TRBV20-1 and TRBJ2-7; D is unresolved. The CDR3 loop spans 11 amino acids. The V end was cut by 2 bases, the J end by 4 bases, with 6 bases between. CDR1 is DFQATT, CDR2 SNEGSKA, per germline (reference sequence). CDR3 loop: CSARSQYEQYF. For the CDR3, the DNA is TGCAGTGCTAGATCTCAGTACGAGCAGTACTTC.

The chain recombines TRBV9 with TRBJ2-7; D is unclear. The better agreement between TRBJ2-1 and the DNA end casts doubt on the J call. The germline V gene encodes CDR1 SGDLS and CDR2 YYNGEE. The CDR3 covers 12 residues. The CDR3 loop is CASSVGENEQFF. CDR3 in DNA: TGTGCCAGCAGCGTAGGCGAAAACGAGCAGTTCTTC.

V usage is TRBV2 and J usage is TRBJ1-2; tentatively, D is TRBD1 (6 bases). The germline V and J ends were trimmed by 7 bases and 7 bases, with 19 bases remaining between them. The CDR3 consists of 14 residues. Per the germline V gene, CDR1 is SNHLY and CDR2 is FYNNEI. CDR3 loop: CASIRDRLIGGYTF. In DNA form, the CDR3 reads TGTGCCAGCATCCGAGACAGGCTGATTGGTGGCTACACCTTC.

The V call is TRBV19, the J call TRBJ2-5; no firm D call. Between the trimmed V and J ends, which lost 3 bases and 5 bases, there was a span of 13 bases. Germline assignment: CDR1 LNHDA and CDR2 SQIVND (reference sequence). This CDR3 is 14 amino acids long. The CDR3 is CASSIGQARETQYF. The CDR3 coding sequence is TGTGCCAGTAGTATCGGGCAGGCCCGGGAGACCCAGTACTTC.

The chain carries TRBV7-3 and TRBJ2-7, with a tentative D call TRBD2 (7 bases). Germline V CDR1 and CDR2: SGHTA, FQGTGA. The V and J ends lost 3 bases and 6 bases respectively, with 15 bases between them. This CDR3 is built from 14 residues. The CDR3 region is CASSLWGGSGEQYF. The CDR3 bases are TGTGCCAGCAGCTTGTGGGGGGGCTCGGGCGAGCAGTACTTC.

This clonotype has at least ten counts. This chain's CDR3 is CASSHGQAPYEQYF. In DNA form, the CDR3 reads TGTGCCAGCAGTCATGGACAGGCGCCCTACGAGCAGTACTTC. The chain recombines TRBV2 with TRBJ2-7, with 7 nucleotides matching TRBD1. Trimming cost V 5 bases and J 2 bases; bases outside gene matches: 6. CDR3 length equals 14 residues. Germline V gene sequence: CDR1 SNHLY, CDR2 FYNNEI.

This clonotype was counted between two and nine times. The chain joins TRBV7-3 to TRBJ2-7, with 8 bases aligning to TRBD2. V shed 1 base, J shed 0 bases, and the junction held 2 bases outside the gene matches. There are 15 residues in the CDR3. Germline V gene sequence: CDR1 SGHTA, CDR2 FQGTGA. The CDR3 DNA reads as TGTGCCAGCAGCTTAATGCGGGAGGTCTCCTACGAGCAGTACTTC. Residues: CASSLMREVSYEQYF.

There are many counts of this clonotype. The V gene is TRBV5-6, the J gene TRBJ2-7, with TRBD2 as a possible D gene (5 bases). This CDR3 contains 16 residues. Germline CDR1 and CDR2: SGHDT and YYEEEE. V dropped 1 base and J dropped 1 base, with 15 bases sitting between them. The CDR3 sequence: CASSLLIGLVSYEQYF. Here the CDR3 DNA reads TGTGCCAGCAGCTTGCTTATTGGACTGGTGTCCTACGAGCAGTACTTC. Full variable domain (outside the CDR3, taken from reference TRBV5-6 and TRBJ2-7): DAGVTQSPTHLIKTRGQQVTLRCSPKSGHDTVSWYQQALGQGPQFIFQYYEEEERQRGNFPDRFSGHQFPNYSSELNVNALLLGDSALYLCASSLLIGLVSYEQYFGPGTRLTVT.

This clonotype was seen only a few times. The chain has TRBV30 and TRBJ2-7; D not resolved. Germline CDR1 GTSNPN, CDR2 SVGIG (reference sequence). V lost 3 bases, J lost 6 bases, and 12 bases lay in between. The CDR3 is made up of 12 amino acids. The CDR3 nucleotides read TGTGCCTGGAGCACAGAGGCGCTCGAGCAGTACTTC. This translates into CAWSTEALEQYF.

Note on this clonotype: Germline and junction disagree at one end, which may indicate a read error. The V call is TRBV20-1, the J call TRBJ2-7; the match to TRBD2 covers 10 bases. Germline V CDR1 and CDR2: DFQATT, SNEGSKA (reference sequence). CDR3 size: 13 residues. The CDR3 sequence is CSASGTSDYERYF. As DNA, the CDR3 is TGCAGTGCTAGTGGGACTAGCGACTACGAGCGGTACTTC.

This clonotype was counted many times. This sequence joins TRBV5-1 and TRBJ2-3; 9 bases are a match to TRBD2. This CDR3 is 16 amino acids long. Per the germline V gene, CDR1 is SGHRS and CDR2 is YFSETQ. The V segment lost 4 bases and the J segment 4 bases; nucleotides outside the gene matches: 10. CDR3 in DNA: TGCGCCAGCAGCCCCCGAGCGGGGGGCAGTTCAGATACGCAGTATTTT. Translating it yields CASSPRAGGSSDTQYF.

A note on this clonotype: Mismatch with germline at one junction end may stem from a read error. This sequence joins TRBV10-3 and TRBJ2-2; no clear D gene. Germline-derived CDR1 and CDR2 are ENHRY and SYGVKD. The CDR3 consists of 13 residues. This CDR3 reads CAFSEPSTGELFF. In nucleotides, the CDR3 is TGTGCCTTCAGTGAGCCTTCAACCGGGGAGCTGTTTTTT.

V gene TRBV3-1 combines with J gene TRBJ1-5; D gene ambiguous. V was trimmed by 0 bases and J by 0 bases, leaving 12 bases between them. The CDR3 contains 17 residues. Germline V CDR1 and CDR2: LGHDT, YNNKEL (reference sequence). CDR3 loop: CASSQDRRLTSNQPQHF. The CDR3 DNA sequence: TGTGCCAGCAGCCAAGATCGTCGGTTAACTAGCAATCAGCCCCAGCATTTT.

In regard to this clonotype: This clone may be a read error of a much larger clone one base away. CDR3 sequence reads: CSATRPAGGPDEQYF. The CDR3 DNA follows: TGCAGTGCTACCAGACCAGCGGGAGGGCCGGATGAGCAGTACTTC. The chain joins TRBV20-1 to TRBJ2-7; 10 positions agree with TRBD2. The CDR3 length is 15 residues. J was trimmed by 7 bases and V by 4 bases; bases with no gene match: 13. Germline V gene sequence: CDR1 DFQATT, CDR2 SNEGSKA (reference sequence).

In DNA form, the CDR3 reads TGTGCCAGCAGCTTCGTTCCCACCGGGGAGCTGTTTTTT. The encoded protein is CASSFVPTGELFF. The V call is TRBV11-3, the J call TRBJ2-2; D gene uncertain. Germline values: CDR1 SGHNT, CDR2 YENEEA. Trimming pared 3 bases from V and 4 bases from J, leaving 6 bases between. CDR3 length: 13 residues.